This T cell receptor (beta chain) was obtained from a study of blood T cell repertoires in COVID-19. At the level of the study: The origin of the acute and convalescent COVID-19 samples was the United States, Italy and Spain. PBMCs, B-cell-depleted T cells, or T cells were the source of the cDNA or gDNA that made up the material.

This table comes from immunoSEQ multiplex PCR, and its TCRdb copy is limited to in-frame clones, with some not included. The sample lists about 35,000 clones, roughly 80% occurring once. The V gene lost 2 bases and the J gene lost 2 bases, with 11 bases spanning the gap. CDR3 length: 14 amino acids. Germline CDR1 is SGHDT and CDR2 is YYEEEE. This receptor was taken from a man between 60 and 75 years old in a cohort sampled during active COVID-19. V and J are TRBV5-6 and TRBJ2-7, with D possibly matching TRBD1 (6 bases). Source material: peripheral blood. This CDR3 reads CASSFFRDTYEQYF. CDR3 sequence (DNA): TGTGCCAGCAGCTTTTTTAGGGACACCTACGAGCAGTACTTC.